This entry concerns a single T cell receptor beta chain. Its cognate antigen is unknown. The sample comes from a study of OX40 agonist ivuxolimab in advanced cancers. Study as a whole: Patients were dosed intravenously with ivuxolimab at 0.01 to 10 mg/kg every 2 weeks. Enrollees could have had prior anti-PD-1, anti-PD-L1 or anti-CTLA-4 therapy, which around 40% had received. General study points: In general, CD8+ T cells held more expanded clones than CD4+ did, on average.

The timepoints at which blood was sampled were baseline, cycle 4 day 1, and cycle 7 day 1. Germline V CDR1 and CDR2: GTSNPN, SVGIG (reference sequence). This CDR3 has 14 residues. V dropped 0 bases and J dropped 9 bases, with 12 bases sitting between them. TCRdb's copy holds only in-frame clones and misses some; the assay was immunoSEQ multiplex PCR. The data contain 80,000 to 130,000 clones, about nine tenths of them seen just once; the ten biggest clones take up more than 0.25%. The sequence came from an adult with an advanced solid tumor such as melanoma, head and neck, liver or kidney cancer. This rearrangement joins TRBV30 to TRBJ1-6, with a tentative D call TRBD1 (6 bases). The sample consisted of CD4+ or CD8+ T cells sorted from blood, taken in a trial of the OX40 agonist ivuxolimab. CDR3 region: CAWSVSGVSSPLHF. As DNA, the CDR3 is TGTGCCTGGAGTGTATCAGGGGTTAGTTCACCCCTCCACTTT.